This T cell receptor (beta chain) was documented in a study of response to subunit inactivated influenza vaccine. Findings and limits, study-wide: Authors suggested seasonal influenza vaccinations each recruit few new T cells.

Comments on this clonotype: Its specificity is unknown.

With 8 bases removed from V and 1 base from J, the gap between germline ends came to 12 bases. The CDR3 runs 14 residues. MiXCR, run by TCRdb on the RT-PCR reads, gives a single entry per CDR3 protein. The sample includes 300,000 to 350,000 distinct CDR3 sequences, around 22% of them seen just once. This specimen was PBMCs from blood, taken less than 22 months after vaccination. The TCR comes from a man in his fifties or sixties who received an inactivated influenza vaccine. The chain links TRBV12-3 or TRBV12-4 to TRBJ2-1; D uncertain. The CDR3 region has the DNA TGTGCCAGCTCTAGGAGATTGTCCTACAATGAGCAGTTCTTC. It codes for CASSRRLSYNEQFF.